These 17 T cell receptor beta chains were all obtained from the same sample, sequenced in a study of blood T cell repertoires in COVID-19. Here immunoSEQ multiplex PCR was the method, and the copy in TCRdb shows in-frame clones only, minus some. Here the sample spans roughly 240,000 clones, more than 75% being singletons. Sequencing was performed on peripheral blood. The receptors were sampled from a woman of 80 years or more with COVID-19, enrolled during active disease.

This chain uses TRBV5-6 with TRBJ1-6, with a possible D match to TRBD1 (5 bases). Germline values: CDR1 SGHDT, CDR2 YYEEEE. V shed 1 base and J shed 9 bases, with 17 bases lying between them. CDR3 length equals 16 residues. The CDR3 DNA reads TGTGCCAGCAGCTTGATAGGAGGCCGGGGGATTTCACCCCTCCACTTT. This sequence encodes CASSLIGGRGISPLHF.

The V call is TRBV4-2, the J call TRBJ1-6, with D maybe TRBD1 (6 bases). The CDR3 extends over 14 amino acids. The germline V and J ends were trimmed by 0 bases and 10 bases, with 10 bases remaining between them. Germline loops: CDR1 LGHNA, CDR2 YNFKEQ. This chain's CDR3 is CASSQEGGRSPLHF. CDR3 DNA: TGTGCCAGCAGCCAAGAAGGGGGACGCTCACCCCTCCACTTT.

The rearrangement links TRBV6-5 to TRBJ2-7; 11 bases align to TRBD1. The CDR3 spans 13 residues. CDR1 is MNHEY, CDR2 SVGAGI, per germline. With 8 bases clipped from V and 7 bases from J, the junction kept 7 bases outside the gene matches. CDR3 loop: CASQDRGLGEQYV. The CDR3 DNA follows: TGTGCCAGCCAGGACAGGGGGCTTGGGGAGCAGTACGTC.

The rearrangement uses TRBV6-2 or TRBV6-3 and TRBJ1-6, with 8 bases identical to TRBD1. Germline V lookup: CDR1 MNHEY, CDR2 SVGEGT. V was clipped by 2 bases and J by 11 bases; unmatched bases: 5. The CDR3 length is 14 residues. CDR3: CASSYAQGATPLHF. DNA of the CDR3: TGTGCCAGCAGTTACGCGCAGGGGGCTACACCCCTCCACTTT.

This chain joins TRBV19 and TRBJ1-1; 8 nucleotides agree with TRBD1. With 10 bases clipped from V and 5 bases from J, the junction kept 9 bases outside the gene matches. Germline loops: CDR1 LNHDA, CDR2 SQIVND (reference sequence). The CDR3 contains 13 residues. CDR3 loop: CATGTGTFTEAFF. CDR3 sequence (DNA): TGTGCCACCGGGACAGGTACTTTTACTGAAGCTTTCTTT.

The table lists this clone with a few counts. The J gene is TRBJ1-1, the V gene TRBV12-3 or TRBV12-4; a possible D gene is TRBD1 (5 bases). This CDR3 region has 13 residues. Trimming cost V 5 bases and J 3 bases, with 10 bases left between them. This CDR3 reads CASSTSGYTEAFF. CDR3 nucleotide sequence: TGTGCCAGCAGTACCTCAGGGTACACTGAAGCTTTCTTT.

V usage is TRBV3-1 (or the pseudogene TRBV3-2) and J usage is TRBJ1-3, with 7 positions matching TRBD1. With V trimmed by 5 bases and J by 0 bases, 4 bases remained unmatched. Germline V CDR1 and CDR2: LGHDT, YNNKEL (reference sequence). The CDR3 contains 15 residues. The CDR3 DNA reads TGTGCCAGCAGCGGGGGACAGAGCTCTGGAAACACCATATATTTT. It encodes CASSGGQSSGNTIYF.

This clone turned up a few times. The chain recombines TRBV29-1 with TRBJ1-2; 9 positions agree with TRBD1. J lost 3 bases, V lost 8 bases, and 7 bases had no gene match. The CDR3 runs to 13 residues. Germline assignment: CDR1 SQVTM and CDR2 ANQGSEA. DNA of the CDR3: TGCAGCTCACTTACAGGGGGCGACTATGGCTACACCTTC. Translation gives CSSLTGGDYGYTF.

The chain uses TRBV7-2 and TRBJ2-1; TRBD1 matches 10 bases. The CDR3 runs to 14 residues. Germline-derived CDR1 and CDR2 are SGHTA and FQGNSA. The ends lost 5 bases at V and 8 bases at J; junction bases unmatched: 6. Here the CDR3 DNA reads TGTGCCAGCAGCCGGGACAGGGGATCCCATGAGCAGTTCTTC. Translation: CASSRDRGSHEQFF. Looking up the rest from reference TRBV7-2 and TRBJ2-1 gives the full variable domain: GAGVSQSPSNKVTEKGKDVELRCDPISGHTALYWYRQSLGQGLEFLIYFQGNSAPDKSGLPSDRFSAERTGGSVSTLTIQRTQQEDSAVYLCASSRDRGSHEQFFGPGTRLTVL.

The chain combines TRBV5-1 with TRBJ2-1, with TRBD2 identical over 9 bases. Trimming took 1 base from V and 10 from J; bases not matched to a gene: 12. CDR1 SGHRS and CDR2 YFSETQ come from the germline V gene. This CDR3 contains 16 residues. The CDR3 reads CASSLIDAGGPGEQFF. For the CDR3, the DNA is TGCGCCAGCAGCTTGATCGACGCGGGGGGGCCTGGGGAGCAGTTCTTC.

The rearrangement uses TRBV4-1 and TRBJ2-3; D may be TRBD1 (5 bases). V lost 0 bases and J lost 3, with 13 bases in between. The CDR3 extends over 16 amino acids. Germline V gene data show CDR1 as MGHRA and CDR2 as YSYEKL. The CDR3 loop is CASSQDRVLNTDTQYF. The CDR3 DNA sequence: TGCGCCAGCAGCCAAGACAGGGTTCTTAATACAGATACGCAGTATTTT.

The gene calls are TRBV21-1 and TRBJ2-5; the table's TRBD2 call for D was not verified on the DNA. TRBV21-1 has pseudogene status. This CDR3 region has 16 residues. CDR3 amino acids: CASRRWERGGRETQYF. The CDR3 DNA reads as TGTGCCAGCCGTCGGTGGGAGCGGGGGGGCCGGGAGACCCAGTACTTC.

The chain joins TRBV5-6 to TRBJ2-7; 9 bases fit TRBD2. The trim removed 0 bases at V and 4 bases at J, leaving 5 bases unmatched. The CDR3 has 15 amino acids. Germline V gives CDR1 SGHDT, CDR2 YYEEEE. The CDR3 nucleotides read TGTGCCAGCAGCTTGGTCGCGGGGGGGAATTACGAGCAGTACTTC. This gives the protein CASSLVAGGNYEQYF.

This clone has more than one count but fewer than ten. The J gene is TRBJ1-2, the V gene TRBV6-5; a possible D gene is TRBD1 (6 bases). V shed 8 bases and J shed 6 bases, with 16 bases lying between them. Germline V gene data show CDR1 as MNHEY and CDR2 as SVGAGI. The CDR3 runs to 13 residues. Written as DNA, the CDR3 is TGTGCCAGCTCCGCTCAGGGGTATAATGGCTACACCTTC. Translation: CASSAQGYNGYTF.

The rearrangement uses TRBV27 and TRBJ2-2, with D possibly TRBD2 on 6 matching bases. CDR1 MNHEY and CDR2 SMNVEV come from the germline V gene (reference sequence). V was pared by 7 bases and J by 11 bases, with 26 bases between. The CDR3 consists of 16 residues. DNA for the CDR3: TGTGCCAGCAAAACCTTAGGGACTTACCCACATGGTGAGCTGTTTTTT. Translating it yields CASKTLGTYPHGELFF.

The CDR3 DNA sequence: TGCGCCAGCAGCTTGCTCCCCAACTCCGGAAACACCATATATTTT. This gives the protein CASSLLPNSGNTIYF. This chain links TRBV5-1 with TRBJ1-3; D gene ambiguous. The length of the CDR3 is 15 residues. V was pared by 1 base and J by 4 bases, with 12 bases between. Germline CDR1 reads SGHRS; CDR2 reads YFSETQ.

This chain connects TRBV5-1 to TRBJ1-2, with a tentative D call TRBD1 (5 bases). CDR1 and CDR2 (germline): SGHRS, YFSETQ. Trimming removed 0 bases from V and 6 bases from J, with 12 bases in between. The CDR3 is made up of 14 amino acids. The CDR3 sequence: CASSLAGVPDGYTF. The CDR3 DNA is TGCGCCAGCAGCTTGGCGGGGGTCCCAGATGGCTACACCTTC. The complete variable domain, with remaining parts taken from reference TRBV5-1 and TRBJ1-2, reads KAGVTQTPRYLIKTRGQQVTLSCSPISGHRSVSWYQQTPGQGLQFLFEYFSETQRNKGNFPGRFSGRQFSNSRSEMNVSTLELGDSALYLCASSLAGVPDGYTFGSGTRLTVV.